The 31 T cell receptor beta chains reported below all come from one sample, sequenced in a study of blood T cell repertoires in COVID-19. The repertoire was sequenced with immunoSEQ multiplex PCR; TCRdb's copy has only in-frame clones and lacks some. This sample has 250,000 to 300,000 clones; about nine tenths occur once, and the top ten carry approximately 11%. Material for sequencing was peripheral blood. Every receptor here comes from a woman aged 30 to 39 with COVID-19, enrolled during active disease.

The V gene is TRBV3-1 (or the pseudogene TRBV3-2), the J gene TRBJ2-2; 9 bases agree with TRBD2. Germline-derived CDR1 and CDR2 are LGHDT and YNNKEL (reference sequence). V lost 3 bases, J lost 6 bases, and 8 bases stayed unmatched. The CDR3 is made up of 16 amino acids. CDR3 in amino acids: CASSHRSLAGSGELFF. The CDR3 nucleotides are TGTGCCAGCAGCCACAGAAGTCTAGCGGGATCCGGGGAGCTGTTTTTT.

The V call is TRBV30, the J call TRBJ1-3, with D uncertain. Germline CDR1 is GTSNPN and CDR2 is SVGIG (reference sequence). The length of the CDR3 is 15 residues. Trimming shortened V by 5 bases and J by 2 bases, and 16 bases separated the two germline ends. CDR3 loop: CAWSNGPVTGNTIYF. In DNA form, the CDR3 reads TGTGCCTGGTCTAATGGGCCGGTAACTGGAAACACCATATATTTT.

CDR3 sequence reads: CASSLVGASIQYF. The CDR3 DNA reads as TGTGCCAGCAGTCTAGTAGGGGCCAGCATTCAGTACTTC. The rearrangement links TRBV12-3 or TRBV12-4 to TRBJ2-4; the D gene is possibly TRBD1 (5 bases). The V and J ends lost 5 bases and 9 bases respectively, with 14 bases between them. CDR3 length equals 13 residues.

The gene calls are TRBV29-1 and TRBJ1-2, with a weak D call TRBD1 (5 bases). The CDR3 loop spans 12 amino acids. Between the trimmed V and J ends, which lost 6 bases and 5 bases, there was a span of 13 bases. Germline CDR1 is SQVTM and CDR2 is ANQGSEA. The CDR3 nucleotides are TGCAGCGTAGATGACAGAAGATATGGCTACACCTTC. This encodes CSVDDRRYGYTF.

V and J are TRBV7-2 and TRBJ2-7; D is ambiguous. Germline V CDR1 and CDR2: SGHTA, FQGNSA. This CDR3 is built from 13 residues. Trimming pared 1 base from V and 4 bases from J, leaving 8 bases between. The CDR3 bases are TGTGCCAGCAGCTTAGAGTGGGCATACGAGCAGTACTTC. Its protein is CASSLEWAYEQYF.

This chain joins TRBV27 and TRBJ2-3, with 7 bases aligning to TRBD2. The CDR3 is made up of 15 amino acids. Unmatched junction bases numbered 12, after V lost 6 bases and J lost 6 bases. Germline CDR1 MNHEY, CDR2 SMNVEV (reference sequence). The CDR3 nucleotides read TGTGCCAGCAGGATTAGCGGGTGGGAGGGGGATACGCAGTATTTT. This translates into CASRISGWEGDTQYF.

The chain links TRBV5-1 to TRBJ2-1; 11 bases match TRBD2. Germline V gene sequence: CDR1 SGHRS, CDR2 YFSETQ. J lost 0 bases, V lost 1 base, and 3 bases had no gene match. The CDR3 covers 17 residues. The CDR3 sequence: CASSLLAGGPSYNEQFF. DNA of the CDR3: TGCGCCAGCAGCTTGCTAGCGGGAGGACCCTCCTACAATGAGCAGTTCTTC. The complete variable domain, with remaining parts taken from reference TRBV5-1 and TRBJ2-1, reads KAGVTQTPRYLIKTRGQQVTLSCSPISGHRSVSWYQQTPGQGLQFLFEYFSETQRNKGNFPGRFSGRQFSNSRSEMNVSTLELGDSALYLCASSLLAGGPSYNEQFFGPGTRLTVL.

V and J are TRBV9 and TRBJ2-1, with TRBD2 matching over 8 bases. The germline gives CDR1 SGDLS, CDR2 YYNGEE. V lost 3 bases and J lost 6; bases outside the gene matches: 5. The CDR3 is made up of 14 amino acids. The CDR3 reads CASSAWAGGNEQFF. The CDR3 coding sequence is TGTGCCAGCAGCGCCTGGGCGGGGGGCAATGAGCAGTTCTTC.

This chain links TRBV4-2 with TRBJ2-1; 9 bases fit TRBD1. CDR1 LGHNA and CDR2 YNFKEQ come from the germline V gene. V lost 4 bases, J lost 7 bases, and 11 bases stayed unmatched. The CDR3 consists of 16 residues. CDR3 residues: CASSRMGQGPLNEQFF. The CDR3 coding sequence is TGTGCCAGCAGCCGCATGGGACAGGGTCCCTTGAATGAGCAGTTCTTC.

The chain joins TRBV7-2 to TRBJ2-2; 9 nucleotides line up with TRBD2. From germline, CDR1 is SGHTA and CDR2 FQGNSA. The junction had 9 bases not matched to a gene; V was cut back by 2 bases and J by 8 bases. The CDR3 has 16 residues. The CDR3 loop is CASSLLAGSRTGELFF. DNA of the CDR3: TGTGCCAGCAGCTTACTAGCGGGGAGTCGTACAGGGGAGCTGTTTTTT.

In DNA, the CDR3 is TGTGCCAGCACCCCGGGGGGCCACGAGCAGTACTTC. Translating gives CASTPGGHEQYF. The gene calls are TRBV7-9 and TRBJ2-7; possible D gene TRBD2, 7 bases. The germline V gene has CDR1 SEHNR and CDR2 FQNEAQ (reference sequence). V shed 7 bases and J shed 5 bases, with 12 bases lying between them. The length of the CDR3 is 12 residues.

This clone came up once. This chain connects TRBV27 to TRBJ2-3, with D uncertain. This CDR3 has 16 amino acids. V was pared by 2 bases and J by 1 base, with 13 bases between. Germline assignment: CDR1 MNHEY and CDR2 SMNVEV (reference sequence). This CDR3 is CASSLSIQRGTDTQYF. CDR3 coding DNA: TGTGCCAGCAGTTTAAGTATCCAGCGCGGCACAGATACGCAGTATTTT.

The rearrangement uses TRBV24-1 and TRBJ2-2; 9 bases are shared with TRBD1. Looked up from germline, CDR1 is KGHDR and CDR2 is SFDVKD. The CDR3 is made up of 16 amino acids. Unmatched junction bases numbered 2, after V lost 0 bases and J lost 4 bases. In nucleotides, the CDR3 is TGTGCCACCAGTGATTTGGGGACAGGGCTCACCGGGGAGCTGTTTTTT. Protein: CATSDLGTGLTGELFF.

The chain employs TRBV6-5 and TRBJ1-3; 7 nucleotides match TRBD1. The CDR3 totals 13 residues. The germline gives CDR1 MNHEY, CDR2 SVGAGI. V was clipped by 6 bases and J by 4 bases; unmatched bases: 3. The CDR3 here is CASRGQAGNTIYF. CDR3 DNA: TGTGCCAGCAGAGGACAGGCGGGAAACACCATATATTTT.

The chain has TRBV4-3 and TRBJ2-7; TRBD1 matches 11 bases. V was clipped by 3 bases and J by 2 bases; unmatched bases: 3. The CDR3 loop spans 15 amino acids. Germline CDR1 is LGHNA and CDR2 is YSLEER. Here the CDR3 reads CASSQMGQGAYEQYF. CDR3 bases: TGCGCCAGCAGCCAGATGGGACAGGGGGCCTACGAGCAGTACTTC.

This rearrangement joins TRBV20-1 to TRBJ2-3, with 10 bases lining up with TRBD2. Germline values: CDR1 DFQATT, CDR2 SNEGSKA (reference sequence). This CDR3 comprises 17 residues. After removal of 3 bases from V and 0 bases from J, the junction contained 9 bases not matched to a gene. CDR3 sequence: CSASWTSGETSTDTQYF. CDR3 in DNA: TGCAGTGCTAGTTGGACTAGCGGAGAGACTAGCACAGATACGCAGTATTTT.

A few counts support this clone. The chain combines TRBV18 with TRBJ1-6; the D gene is possibly TRBD1 (5 bases). Germline CDR1 KGHSH, CDR2 LQKENI. This CDR3 spans 15 amino acids. Trimming left V 6 bases short and J 7 bases short, with 16 bases between. CDR3 DNA sequence: TGTGCCAGCTCCCTGGCAGGGATCGAAAATTCACCCCTCCACTTT. This sequence encodes CASSLAGIENSPLHF.

The rearrangement links TRBV5-4 to TRBJ2-7; TRBD1 agrees at 7 bases. Germline V gene data show CDR1 as SGHNT and CDR2 as YYREEE (reference sequence). V was clipped by 2 bases and J by 3 bases; unmatched bases: 5. The CDR3 consists of 14 residues. The CDR3 loop reads CASSFGTVNYEQYF. The CDR3 nucleotides are TGTGCCAGCAGCTTTGGGACAGTAAACTACGAGCAGTACTTC. Together with reference TRBV5-4 and TRBJ2-7, the CDR3 gives the full variable domain: ETGVTQSPTHLIKTRGQQVTLRCSSQSGHNTVSWYQQALGQGPQFIFQYYREEENGRGNFPPRFSGLQFPNYSSELNVNALELDDSALYLCASSFGTVNYEQYFGPGTRLTVT.

This chain joins TRBV4-1 and TRBJ1-1; D is ambiguous. Trimming stripped 1 base from V and 7 bases from J, with 13 bases between. From germline, CDR1 is MGHRA and CDR2 YSYEKL. The CDR3 runs 14 residues. The CDR3 DNA follows: TGCGCCAGCAGCCAAGCCCCGAGGGTGGGTGAAGCTTTCTTT. Protein sequence: CASSQAPRVGEAFF.

The rearrangement joins TRBV2 to TRBJ1-5; 11 bases are shared with TRBD1. The CDR3 is made up of 13 amino acids. V shed 7 bases and J 6 bases; nucleotides not matched to a gene: 2. In germline, CDR1 is SNHLY, CDR2 FYNNEI. The CDR3 sequence: CASKGQGVQPQHF. The CDR3 region has the DNA TGTGCCAGCAAGGGACAGGGGGTTCAGCCCCAGCATTTT. Drawing the rest from reference TRBV2 and TRBJ1-5, the complete variable domain is EPEVTQTPSHQVTQMGQEVILRCVPISNHLYFYWYRQILGQKVEFLVSFYNNEISEKSEIFDDQFSVERPDGSNFTLKIRSTKLEDSAMYFCASKGQGVQPQHFGDGTRLSIL.

The gene calls are TRBV11-2 and TRBJ2-7; 7 nucleotides align to TRBD1. V gave up 1 base and J gave up 6 bases; unmatched junction bases: 6. The CDR3 is 14 residues long. The germline CDR1 and CDR2 sequences are SGHAT and FQNNGV. The CDR3 nucleotides are TGTGCCAGCAGCTTAGCAGTCCAGGGGGTCGAGCAGTACTTC. It codes for CASSLAVQGVEQYF.

V is TRBV24-1 and J is TRBJ1-2, with 8 bases identical to TRBD1. With V trimmed by 3 bases and J by 2 bases, 4 bases remained unmatched. This CDR3 spans 15 amino acids. Germline CDR1 and CDR2: KGHDR and SFDVKD. CDR3 in amino acids: CATSDTRDRNYGYTF. The CDR3 DNA reads as TGTGCCACCAGTGATACCCGGGACAGGAACTATGGCTACACCTTC.

A remark on this clone: Additional DNA sequences in this sample encode the identical CDR3. V gene TRBV6-5 combines with J gene TRBJ2-7; D uncertain. The CDR3 runs 13 residues. Germline CDR1 MNHEY, CDR2 SVGAGI. V gave up 6 bases and J gave up 2 bases, with 11 bases separating them. The CDR3 nucleotides read TGTGCCAGCAGCCGCGACTCCACCTACGAGCAGTACTTC. Its protein is CASSRDSTYEQYF.

This clone was detected only once. CDR3 nucleotides: TGTGCCAGCACCGCGCCCTCTCAGCGGGAGGGCCGAGAGCAGTACTTC. Amino acid sequence: CASTAPSQREGREQYF. The rearrangement joins TRBV11-2 to TRBJ2-7; 10 nucleotides align to TRBD2. J lost 7 bases, V lost 7 bases, and 16 bases had no gene match. There are 16 residues in the CDR3. From germline, CDR1 is SGHAT and CDR2 FQNNGV.

V and J are TRBV30 and TRBJ1-1; maybe TRBD1 (6 bases). V shed 2 bases and J shed 5 bases, with 18 bases lying between them. The V gene's germline CDR1 is GTSNPN and CDR2 SVGIG (reference sequence). The CDR3 sequence is 15 residues long. Here the CDR3 DNA reads TGTGCCTGGAGTCCCATTGGACAGCACGCAACTGAAGCTTTCTTT. It encodes CAWSPIGQHATEAFF. Full variable domain (remainder filled in from reference TRBV30 and TRBJ1-1): SQTIHQWPATLVQPVGSPLSLECTVEGTSNPNLYWYRQAAGRGLQLLFYSVGIGQISSEVPQNLSASRPQDRQFILSSKKLLLSDSGFYLCAWSPIGQHATEAFFGQGTRLTVV.

CDR3 coding DNA: TGTGCCAGCAGATTGGACAGGGCGCCGAATCAGCCCCAGCATTTT. Its protein is CASRLDRAPNQPQHF. This rearrangement joins TRBV19 to TRBJ1-5, with TRBD1 matching 8 bases. CDR3 length: 15 residues. Trimming took 9 bases from V and 4 from J; bases not matched to a gene: 11. Germline loops: CDR1 LNHDA, CDR2 SQIVND (reference sequence). The full variable domain, its missing parts supplied by reference TRBV19 and TRBJ1-5, is DGGITQSPKYLFRKEGQNVTLSCEQNLNHDAMYWYRQDPGQGLRLIYYSQIVNDFQKGDIAEGYSVSREKKESFPLTVTSAQKNPTAFYLCASRLDRAPNQPQHFGDGTRLSIL.

A single count supports this clone. The chain joins TRBV27 to TRBJ1-2; 9 bases are shared with TRBD1. The CDR3 spans 15 residues. With 4 bases clipped from V and 8 bases from J, the junction kept 11 bases outside the gene matches. From germline, CDR1 is MNHEY and CDR2 SMNVEV (reference sequence). As DNA, the CDR3 is TGTGCCAGCAGTTCGACCGGGACAGGGATCGGAGGCTACACCTTC. Translating gives CASSSTGTGIGGYTF.

The chain joins TRBV2 to TRBJ1-4; D unresolved. From germline, CDR1 is SNHLY and CDR2 FYNNEI. The germline V and J ends were trimmed by 2 bases and 8 bases, with 3 bases remaining between them. The CDR3 totals 11 residues. The CDR3 region has the DNA TGTGCCAGCAGTGAACAGGAAAAACTGTTTTTT. Residues: CASSEQEKLFF.

This clone has only a few counts. The chain joins TRBV10-3 to TRBJ1-2; TRBD1 agrees at 10 bases. J gave up 5 bases and V 7 bases, and 7 bases lay outside the gene matches. In germline, CDR1 is ENHRY, CDR2 SYGVKD. The CDR3 has 14 amino acids. Here the CDR3 DNA reads TGTGCCATCAAACCGGGACAGGGGAGGTATGGCTACACCTTC. This translates into CAIKPGQGRYGYTF.

This chain uses TRBV2 with TRBJ1-1; a possible D gene is TRBD1 (5 bases). Germline-derived CDR1 and CDR2 are SNHLY and FYNNEI. Trimming left V 4 bases short and J 1 base short, with 10 bases between. The CDR3 loop spans 14 amino acids. CDR3 bases: TGTGCCAGCAGTGGAAGACAGAGGAACACTGAAGCTTTCTTT. It yields the protein CASSGRQRNTEAFF.

The chain is built from TRBV3-1 (or the pseudogene TRBV3-2) and TRBJ2-7; TRBD1 agrees at 8 bases. The CDR3 covers 13 residues. CDR1 and CDR2 (germline): LGHDT, YNNKEL (reference sequence). Unmatched junction bases numbered 0, after V lost 3 bases and J lost 2 bases. The CDR3 DNA reads TGTGCCAGCAGCCACAGGGGGCCCTACGAGCAGTACTTC. Its translation is CASSHRGPYEQYF.